Shown below are 17 T cell receptor beta chains from a single sample sequenced in a study of T cell changes during pregnancy in multiple sclerosis. Measured with immunoSEQ multiplex PCR; TCRdb has only the in-frame clones, and not every one. Found here are some 48,000 clones, around 96% of them singletons; the top ten hold 0.85% to 1%. The sample consisted of peripheral blood, taken in the second trimester of pregnancy. The receptors come from a female donor with multiple sclerosis, enrolled in a pregnancy study.

The chain combines TRBV7-2 with TRBJ2-1; no clear D gene. The V gene lost 1 base and the J gene lost 7 bases, with 5 bases spanning the gap. The CDR3 length is 12 residues. CDR1 and CDR2 from the germline V gene are SGHTA and FQGNSA. CDR3 sequence: CASSLGVNEQFF. The CDR3, as DNA: TGTGCCAGCAGCTTAGGAGTTAATGAGCAGTTCTTC.

This chain links TRBV9 with TRBJ2-7; TRBD2 is a possible D gene (6 bases). In germline, CDR1 is SGDLS, CDR2 YYNGEE. The CDR3 covers 15 residues. Trimming removed 2 bases at V and 4 bases at J, with 16 bases between. The CDR3 DNA sequence: TGTGCCAGCAGCGTTGGGGACTCATCCATGTACGAGCAGTACTTC. Protein sequence: CASSVGDSSMYEQYF.

The gene calls are TRBV5-1 and TRBJ2-3, with a possible D match to TRBD1 (6 bases). V lost 4 bases to trimming and J lost 0 bases, with 12 bases between them. CDR3 size: 15 residues. Per the germline V gene, CDR1 is SGHRS and CDR2 is YFSETQ. The CDR3 region has the DNA TGCGCCAGCAGCCTCAGGGGCGTCAGCACAGATACGCAGTATTTT. Its translation is CASSLRGVSTDTQYF.

Of note for this clone: This sample also contains other DNA sequences that code for the same CDR3. This sequence joins TRBV5-1 and TRBJ1-5; 9 nucleotides agree with TRBD1. This CDR3 is 15 amino acids long. The germline V gene encodes CDR1 SGHRS and CDR2 YFSETQ. V was pared by 2 bases and J by 5 bases, with 5 bases of the junction left unmatched. Here the CDR3 reads CASSLRTGGDQPQHF. CDR3 nucleotides: TGCGCCAGCAGCTTAAGAACAGGGGGCGATCAGCCCCAGCATTTT.

This chain connects TRBV29-1 to TRBJ2-7, with a weak D call TRBD2 (8 bases). The CDR3 extends over 15 amino acids. The ends were cut back, 0 bases at V and 3 bases at J, with 15 bases in the middle. The germline V gene encodes CDR1 SQVTM and CDR2 ANQGSEA. The CDR3 bases are TGCAGCGTTGAAGATCGGGAGGGGGCGGACTACGAGCAGTACTTC. It translates to CSVEDREGADYEQYF.

The chain is built from TRBV29-1 and TRBJ2-1; TRBD1 is a possible D gene (6 bases). CDR3 length: 13 residues. V was shortened by 7 bases and J by 4 bases, with 14 bases between the two germline ends. CDR1 is SQVTM, CDR2 ANQGSEA, per germline. CDR3 sequence reads: CSGMDRLYNEQFF. CDR3 DNA sequence: TGCAGCGGTATGGACAGACTATACAATGAGCAGTTCTTC.

J is TRBJ2-2 and V is TRBV27; D unclear. This CDR3 is 12 amino acids long. V was trimmed by 5 bases and J by 2 bases, leaving 3 bases between them. From germline, CDR1 is MNHEY and CDR2 SMNVEV (reference sequence). The chain's CDR3 is CASSTNTGELFF. CDR3 nucleotides: TGTGCCAGCAGTACAAACACCGGGGAGCTGTTTTTT.

This clone was observed a few times. J is TRBJ1-2 and V is TRBV6-5; the match to TRBD1 covers 8 bases. V dropped 9 bases and J dropped 3; count of bases not matched to a gene: 6. The V gene's germline CDR1 is MNHEY and CDR2 SVGAGI. CDR3 length: 13 amino acids. The DNA of the CDR3 is TGTGCCAGTCGGGACAGGCTTTACTATGGCTACACCTTC. This sequence encodes CASRDRLYYGYTF.

The chain carries TRBV15 and TRBJ2-1; 12 nucleotides match TRBD2. The germline gives CDR1 LNHNV, CDR2 YYDKDF (reference sequence). The V segment lost 6 bases and the J segment 6 bases; nucleotides outside the gene matches: 9. The CDR3 consists of 16 residues. The CDR3 sequence: CATSSSGREWFNEQFF. For the CDR3, the DNA is TGTGCCACCAGTTCTAGCGGGAGGGAGTGGTTCAATGAGCAGTTCTTC.

The chain carries TRBV18 and TRBJ2-2; tentatively, D is TRBD1 (5 bases). CDR3 length: 13 amino acids. Trimming left V 4 bases short and J 5 bases short, with 8 bases between. Germline-derived CDR1 and CDR2 are KGHSH and LQKENI. CDR3 sequence (DNA): TGTGCCAGCTCACAGCAGGGTACCGGGGAGCTGTTTTTT. Translated: CASSQQGTGELFF.

The V gene is TRBV2, the J gene TRBJ1-2; a weak D match, TRBD1 (6 bases). The CDR3 length is 16 residues. Germline CDR1 reads SNHLY; CDR2 reads FYNNEI. The CDR3 region has the DNA TGTGGAAGCACCCCGGGGGGCTGGTTTGCATCCTATGGCTACACCTTC. It codes for CGSTPGGWFASYGYTF.

The chain couples TRBV11-2 to TRBJ2-7; no reliable D call. The germline gives CDR1 SGHAT, CDR2 FQNNGV. Deletions cut 2 bases from V and 3 bases from J, with 8 bases between. The CDR3 spans 13 residues. CDR3 DNA: TGTGCCAGCAGCTTAATCTTCAGCTACGAGCAGTACTTC. It yields the protein CASSLIFSYEQYF.

In its sample, this clone was seen once. The chain employs TRBV15 and TRBJ2-1; D is unresolved. This CDR3 is built from 13 residues. Germline V gives CDR1 LNHNV, CDR2 YYDKDF (reference sequence). Trimming took 2 bases from V and 5 from J, leaving 7 bases between them. The CDR3 loop reads CATSRTANNEQFF. The CDR3 DNA reads TGTGCCACCAGCAGAACCGCGAACAATGAGCAGTTCTTC.

The chain employs TRBV7-2 and TRBJ2-5, with D perhaps TRBD2 (6 bases). The CDR3 covers 13 residues. The V and J ends lost 2 bases and 5 bases respectively, with 9 bases between them. Looked up from germline, CDR1 is SGHTA and CDR2 is FQGNSA. This chain's CDR3 is CASSLLASETQYF. DNA of the CDR3: TGTGCCAGCAGCTTACTAGCGTCGGAGACCCAGTACTTC. Looking up the rest from reference TRBV7-2 and TRBJ2-5 gives the full variable domain: GAGVSQSPSNKVTEKGKDVELRCDPISGHTALYWYRQSLGQGLEFLIYFQGNSAPDKSGLPSDRFSAERTGGSVSTLTIQRTQQEDSAVYLCASSLLASETQYFGPGTRLLVL.

The chain joins TRBV7-6 to TRBJ2-1, with TRBD1 as a possible D gene (6 bases). The CDR3 contains 17 residues. The V gene lost 1 base and the J gene lost 0 bases, with 13 bases spanning the gap. Germline-derived CDR1 and CDR2 are SGHVS and FNYEAQ. The DNA of the CDR3 is TGTGCCAGCAGCTTAGGGGGACACTTCAGCTCCTACAATGAGCAGTTCTTC. Translation gives CASSLGGHFSSYNEQFF.

The chain is built from TRBV27 and TRBJ2-1; 11 bases align to TRBD2. In germline, CDR1 is MNHEY, CDR2 SMNVEV (reference sequence). The length of the CDR3 is 15 residues. Losses at the gene ends were 7 bases for V and 5 bases for J; bases not matched to a gene: 7. The CDR3, as DNA: TGTGCCAGCATGATCGGGACTAGCGGACACAATGAGCAGTTCTTC. Protein: CASMIGTSGHNEQFF.

V gene TRBV18 combines with J gene TRBJ1-4; 9 bases align to TRBD1. This CDR3 is built from 17 residues. Germline-derived CDR1 and CDR2 are KGHSH and LQKENI. V was pared by 2 bases and J by 4 bases, with 8 bases of the junction left unmatched. The CDR3 nucleotides read TGTGCCAGCTCACCAACAGCTAAGGGACAGGGTAATGAAAAACTGTTTTTT. It is translated as CASSPTAKGQGNEKLFF.